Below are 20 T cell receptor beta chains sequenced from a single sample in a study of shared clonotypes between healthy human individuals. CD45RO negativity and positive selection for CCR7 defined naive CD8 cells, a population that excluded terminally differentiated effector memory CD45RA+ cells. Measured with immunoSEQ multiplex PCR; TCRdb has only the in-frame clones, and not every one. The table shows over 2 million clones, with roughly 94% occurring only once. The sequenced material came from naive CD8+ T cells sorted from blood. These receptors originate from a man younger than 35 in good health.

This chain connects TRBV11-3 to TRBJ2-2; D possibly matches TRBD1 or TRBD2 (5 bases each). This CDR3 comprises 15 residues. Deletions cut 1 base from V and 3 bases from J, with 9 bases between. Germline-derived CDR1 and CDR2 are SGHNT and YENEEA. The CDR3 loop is CASSLGRGYTGELFF. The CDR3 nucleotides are TGTGCCAGCAGCTTAGGACGGGGCTACACCGGGGAGCTGTTTTTT. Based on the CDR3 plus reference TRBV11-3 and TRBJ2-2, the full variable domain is EAGVVQSPRYKIIEKKQPVAFWCNPISGHNTLYWYLQNLGQGPELLIRYENEEAVDDSQLPKDRFSAERLKGVDSTLKIQPAELGDSAVYLCASSLGRGYTGELFFGEGSRLTVL.

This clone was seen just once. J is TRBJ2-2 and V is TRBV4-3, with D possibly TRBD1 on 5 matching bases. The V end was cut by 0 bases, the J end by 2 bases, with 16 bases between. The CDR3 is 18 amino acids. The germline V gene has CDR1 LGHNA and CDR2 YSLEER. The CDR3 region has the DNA TGCGCCAGCAGCCAAGATCGAGTGCAGGGCGCAAACACCGGGGAGCTGTTTTTT. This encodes CASSQDRVQGANTGELFF.

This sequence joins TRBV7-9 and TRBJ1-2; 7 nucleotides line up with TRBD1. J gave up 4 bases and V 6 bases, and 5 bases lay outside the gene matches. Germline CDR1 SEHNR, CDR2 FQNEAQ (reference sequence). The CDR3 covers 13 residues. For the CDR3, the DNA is TGTGCCAGCAGTACAGGGGAGAGCTATGGCTACACCTTC. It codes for CASSTGESYGYTF.

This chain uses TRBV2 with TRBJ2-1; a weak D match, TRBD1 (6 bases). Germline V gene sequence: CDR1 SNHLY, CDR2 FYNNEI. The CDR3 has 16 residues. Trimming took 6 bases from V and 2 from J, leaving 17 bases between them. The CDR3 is CASSLAAGEPYNEQFF. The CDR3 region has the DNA TGTGCCAGCAGCCTGGCGGCAGGGGAGCCCTACAATGAGCAGTTCTTC.

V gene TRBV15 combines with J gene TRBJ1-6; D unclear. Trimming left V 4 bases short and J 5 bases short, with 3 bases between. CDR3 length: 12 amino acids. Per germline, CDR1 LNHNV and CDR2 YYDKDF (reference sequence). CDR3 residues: CATSKDNSPLHF. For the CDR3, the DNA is TGTGCCACCAGCAAGGATAATTCACCCCTCCACTTT.

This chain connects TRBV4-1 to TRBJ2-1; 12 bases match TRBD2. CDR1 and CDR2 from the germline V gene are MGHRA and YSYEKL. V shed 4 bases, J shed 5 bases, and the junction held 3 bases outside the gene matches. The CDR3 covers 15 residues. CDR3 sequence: CASSLRLAGDNEQFF. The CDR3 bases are TGCGCCAGCAGCCTCCGACTAGCGGGGGACAATGAGCAGTTCTTC.

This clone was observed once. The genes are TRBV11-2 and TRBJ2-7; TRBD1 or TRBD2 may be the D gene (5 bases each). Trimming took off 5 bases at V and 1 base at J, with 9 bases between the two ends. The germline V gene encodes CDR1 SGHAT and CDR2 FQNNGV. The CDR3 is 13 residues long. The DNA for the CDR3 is TGTGCCAGCAGCGAGGGACCTTCCTACGAGCAGTACTTC. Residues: CASSEGPSYEQYF.

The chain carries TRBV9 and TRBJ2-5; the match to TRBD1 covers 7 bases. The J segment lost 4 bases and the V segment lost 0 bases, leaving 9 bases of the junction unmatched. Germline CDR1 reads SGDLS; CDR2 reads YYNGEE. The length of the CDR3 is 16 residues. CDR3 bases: TGTGCCAGCAGCGTAGAAGTGACAGGGATAGCAGAGACCCAGTACTTC. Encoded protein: CASSVEVTGIAETQYF.

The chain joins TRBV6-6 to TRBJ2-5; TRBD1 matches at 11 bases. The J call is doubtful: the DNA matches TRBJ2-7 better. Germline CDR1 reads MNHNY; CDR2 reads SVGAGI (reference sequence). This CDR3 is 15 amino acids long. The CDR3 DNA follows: TGTGCCAGCAGTTACGCCCGGACAGGGGGCAACGAGCAGTACTTC. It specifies CASSYARTGGNEQYF.

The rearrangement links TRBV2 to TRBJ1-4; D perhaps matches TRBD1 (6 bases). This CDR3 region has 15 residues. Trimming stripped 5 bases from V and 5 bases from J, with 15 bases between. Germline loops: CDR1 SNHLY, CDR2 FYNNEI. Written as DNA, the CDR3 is TGTGCCAGCAGTTGGCTGGGACAAACGAATGAAAAACTGTTTTTT. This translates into CASSWLGQTNEKLFF.

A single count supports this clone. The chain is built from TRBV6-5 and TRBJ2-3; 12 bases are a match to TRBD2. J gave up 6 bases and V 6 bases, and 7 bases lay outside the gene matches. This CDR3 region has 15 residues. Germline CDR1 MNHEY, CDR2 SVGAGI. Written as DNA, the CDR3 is TGTGCCAGCAGCCGACTAGCGGGAGATTATGATACGCAGTATTTT. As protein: CASSRLAGDYDTQYF.

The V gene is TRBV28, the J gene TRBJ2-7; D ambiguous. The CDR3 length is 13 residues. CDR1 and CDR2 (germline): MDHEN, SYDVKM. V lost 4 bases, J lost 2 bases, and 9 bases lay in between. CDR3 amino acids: CASSSFTAYEQYF. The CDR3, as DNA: TGTGCCAGCAGTTCCTTTACAGCCTACGAGCAGTACTTC.

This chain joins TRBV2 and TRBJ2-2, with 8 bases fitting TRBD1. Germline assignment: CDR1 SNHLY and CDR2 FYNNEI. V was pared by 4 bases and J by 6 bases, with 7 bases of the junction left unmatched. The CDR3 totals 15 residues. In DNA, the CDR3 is TGTGCCAGCAGTGTCGGTCCAGGGGGCTCCGGGGAGCTGTTTTTT. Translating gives CASSVGPGGSGELFF.

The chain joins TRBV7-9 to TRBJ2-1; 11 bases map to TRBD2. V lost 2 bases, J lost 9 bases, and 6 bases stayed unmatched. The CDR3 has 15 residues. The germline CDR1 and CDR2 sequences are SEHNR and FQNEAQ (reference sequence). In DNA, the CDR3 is TGTGCCAGCAGCTTATCTGGGCTAGCGGGGGGTGAGCAGTTCTTC. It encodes CASSLSGLAGGEQFF.

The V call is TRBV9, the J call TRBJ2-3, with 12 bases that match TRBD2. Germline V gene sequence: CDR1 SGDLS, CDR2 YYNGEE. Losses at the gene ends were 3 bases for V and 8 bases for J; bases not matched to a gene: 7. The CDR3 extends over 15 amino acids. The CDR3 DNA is TGTGCCAGCAGCGCTAGCGGGGGGGAAGTGGGTACGCAGTATTTT. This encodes CASSASGGEVGTQYF.

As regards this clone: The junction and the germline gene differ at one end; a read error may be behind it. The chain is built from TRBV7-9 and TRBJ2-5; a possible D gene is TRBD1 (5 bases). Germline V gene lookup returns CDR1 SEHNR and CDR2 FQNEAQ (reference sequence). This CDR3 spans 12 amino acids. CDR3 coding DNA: TGTGCCAGCAGTCCCACAGGAGAGGCCCAGTACTTC. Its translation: CASSPTGEAQYF.

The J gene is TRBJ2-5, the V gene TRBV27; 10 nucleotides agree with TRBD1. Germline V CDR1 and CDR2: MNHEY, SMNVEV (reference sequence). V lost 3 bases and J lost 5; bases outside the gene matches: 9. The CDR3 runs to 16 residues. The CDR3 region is CASSLSGTGVGETQYF. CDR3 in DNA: TGTGCCAGCAGTTTGTCCGGGACAGGGGTTGGGGAGACCCAGTACTTC.

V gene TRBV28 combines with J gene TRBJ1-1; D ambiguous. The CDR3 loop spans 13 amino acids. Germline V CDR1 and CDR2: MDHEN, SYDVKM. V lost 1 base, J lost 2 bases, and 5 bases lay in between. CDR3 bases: TGTGCCAGCAGTTTATTCGAAAACACTGAAGCTTTCTTT. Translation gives CASSLFENTEAFF.

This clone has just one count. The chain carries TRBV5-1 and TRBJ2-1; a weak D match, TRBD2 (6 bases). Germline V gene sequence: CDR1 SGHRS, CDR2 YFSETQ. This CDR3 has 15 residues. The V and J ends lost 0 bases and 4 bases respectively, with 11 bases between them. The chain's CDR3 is CASSLAGTFYNEQFF. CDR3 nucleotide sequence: TGCGCCAGCAGCTTGGCCGGGACTTTTTACAATGAGCAGTTCTTC.

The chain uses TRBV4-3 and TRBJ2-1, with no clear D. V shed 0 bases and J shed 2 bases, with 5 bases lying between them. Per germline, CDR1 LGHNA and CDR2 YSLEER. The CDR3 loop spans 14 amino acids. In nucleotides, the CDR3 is TGCGCCAGCAGCCAAGAGGATGCCTACAATGAGCAGTTCTTC. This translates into CASSQEDAYNEQFF.